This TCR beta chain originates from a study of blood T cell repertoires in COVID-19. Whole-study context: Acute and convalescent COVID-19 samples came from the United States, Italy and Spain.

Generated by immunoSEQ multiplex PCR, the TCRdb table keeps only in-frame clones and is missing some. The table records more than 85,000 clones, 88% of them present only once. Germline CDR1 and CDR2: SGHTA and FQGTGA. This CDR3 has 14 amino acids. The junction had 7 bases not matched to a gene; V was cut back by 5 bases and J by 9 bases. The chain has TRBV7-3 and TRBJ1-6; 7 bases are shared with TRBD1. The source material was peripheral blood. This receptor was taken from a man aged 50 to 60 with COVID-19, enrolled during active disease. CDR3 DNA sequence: TGTGCCAGCAGCCAAGGGGGCCTATCTTCACCCCTCCACTTT. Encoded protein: CASSQGGLSSPLHF.